This T cell receptor beta chain was recorded in a study of blood T cell repertoires in COVID-19. Looking at the study overall: Sites across the United States, Italy and Spain contributed samples from acute and convalescent COVID-19. In each case, the material was cDNA or gDNA derived from T cells, B-cell-depleted T cells, or PBMCs.

Study processing details: Cell counts per sample came from amplifying reference gene primers. Generated by immunoSEQ multiplex PCR, the TCRdb table keeps only in-frame clones and is missing some. Clone size and the V and J calls come from that table; the DNA yielded D and trimming. This repertoire shows 150,000 to 200,000 clones, 75% to 85% found once; its top ten account for about 11%. Followed longitudinally, the Seattle patients had been enrolled during active infection. This TCR was recovered from a woman in her 40s with COVID-19, enrolled during active disease. What was sequenced was peripheral blood.

CDR3: CASRTSGSANTGELFF. In DNA form, the CDR3 reads TGTGCCAGCAGGACTAGCGGGAGTGCGAACACCGGGGAGCTGTTTTTT. V gene TRBV7-8 combines with J gene TRBJ2-2; 12 bases agree with TRBD2. Germline trimming cut 6 bases from V and 0 bases from J; bases unmatched to any gene: 2. Germline CDR1 is SGHVS and CDR2 is FQNEAQ. The CDR3 covers 16 residues.